The clone carrying this T cell receptor beta chain has more than one count but fewer than ten. The CDR3 is 16 residues long. The germline V gene has CDR1 LGHNA and CDR2 YNFKEQ. Losses at the gene ends were 7 bases for V and 1 base for J; bases not matched to a gene: 5. This sample is drawn from a study of CD8 T cells in ankylosing spondylitis. TCRdb used MiXCR to reprocess the 5' RACE reads, holding one entry per CDR3 protein. This sample carries some 130,000 distinct CDR3 sequences, around 6.6% of them seen once, and the ten largest clones take 9.5% to 15%. The TCR was taken from a female donor with ankylosing spondylitis or in good health (not recorded which). The genes are TRBV4-2 and TRBJ2-2, with TRBD2 matching 11 bases. Sequenced input: blood, either unsorted or a sorted T cell fraction (not recorded which). CDR3 in amino acids: CASKPTSGGNTGELFF. The CDR3 DNA follows: TGTGCCAGCAAACCCACTAGCGGGGGGAACACCGGGGAGCTGTTTTTT.